Presented here are 29 T cell receptor beta chains from one specimen sequenced in a study of T cell repertoires in cytomegalovirus infection. TCRdb re-analysed the reads in MiXCR, keeping a single row per CDR3 protein. This table has around 170,000 distinct CDR3 sequences, roughly an eighth appearing once. Sequenced input: PBMCs. The source of these receptors is a human donor in good health (CMV status not recorded). Some clones in this sample may be carry-over from other donors' samples.

The sample holds a few counts of this clonotype. V usage is TRBV11-2 and J usage is TRBJ2-1, with TRBD2 identical over 8 bases. The CDR3 has 18 amino acids. Germline CDR1 is SGHAT and CDR2 is FQNNGV. V was pared by 4 bases and J by 3 bases, with 14 bases of the junction left unmatched. This CDR3 is CASSYIVGGRRLYNEQFF. As DNA, the CDR3 is TGTGCCAGCAGCTACATAGTCGGCGGGAGGAGACTCTACAATGAGCAGTTCTTC.

This clonotype was counted only a few times. J is TRBJ2-1 and V is TRBV29-1; weak D call: TRBD1 (6 bases). V was clipped by 8 bases and J by 6 bases, with 20 bases between them. The CDR3 extends over 14 amino acids. CDR1 and CDR2 (germline): SQVTM, ANQGSEA. The chain's CDR3 is CSLTSGDGGNEQFF. The CDR3 region has the DNA TGCAGCTTAACTTCAGGGGATGGGGGCAATGAGCAGTTCTTC.

This clonotype was counted at least ten times. The chain is built from TRBV7-9 and TRBJ1-1; D gene unclear. The V gene's germline CDR1 is SEHNR and CDR2 FQNEAQ (reference sequence). This CDR3 spans 15 amino acids. The germline V and J ends were trimmed by 0 bases and 0 bases, with 8 bases remaining between them. The CDR3 sequence: CASSLAGRMNTEAFF. In nucleotides, the CDR3 is TGTGCCAGCAGCTTAGCCGGACGGATGAACACTGAAGCTTTCTTT.

The chain combines TRBV4-2 with TRBJ2-5; 7 bases align to TRBD2. Unmatched junction bases numbered 8, after V lost 4 bases and J lost 0 bases. The CDR3 loop spans 16 amino acids. Germline assignment: CDR1 LGHNA and CDR2 YNFKEQ. DNA of the CDR3: TGTGCCAGCAGCCCCCGTGACGGGAGGCACCAAGAGACCCAGTACTTC. Translating gives CASSPRDGRHQETQYF.

In its sample, this clonotype was seen a few times. This chain connects TRBV6-5 to TRBJ1-5, with 8 bases matching TRBD1. With V trimmed by 5 bases and J by 4 bases, 4 bases remained unmatched. Per the germline V gene, CDR1 is MNHEY and CDR2 is SVGAGI. This CDR3 spans 14 amino acids. In nucleotides, the CDR3 is TGTGCCAGCAGTATGACAGGGGCTAATCAGCCCCAGCATTTT. Its protein is CASSMTGANQPQHF.

This clonotype was observed at least ten times. CDR3 protein: CASTVSGGVGNEQFF. Written as DNA, the CDR3 is TGCGCCAGCACCGTTAGCGGGGGGGTAGGAAATGAGCAGTTCTTC. This sequence joins TRBV5-1 and TRBJ2-1; 11 positions agree with TRBD2. The CDR3 has 15 amino acids. V lost 6 bases, J lost 7 bases, and 9 bases stayed unmatched. Germline CDR1 is SGHRS and CDR2 is YFSETQ.

The chain joins TRBV19 to TRBJ2-2; D remains unclear. Trimming stripped 1 base from V and 7 bases from J, with 10 bases between. The germline V gene encodes CDR1 LNHDA and CDR2 SQIVND (reference sequence). This CDR3 is built from 14 residues. The CDR3 DNA sequence: TGTGCCAGTAGTATAGGGATAGAGGTCGGGGAGCTGTTTTTT. It encodes CASSIGIEVGELFF.

As for this clonotype: This is likely a read error, given that the CDR3 carries no conserved phenylalanine or tryptophan at its end. It is unclear where the CDR3 begins or ends on the DNA, so no DNA is shown, and the CDR3 is as TCRdb lists it. The rearrangement uses TRBV5-1 and TRBJ2-5; the table's D gene call, TRBD2, was not cross checked with the DNA. Counting both end residues, the CDR3 totals 16 amino acids. Germline V CDR1 and CDR2: SGHRS, YFSETQ. This CDR3 is CASSLQGLAIQETQCC.

In this sample, this clonotype turned up a few times. V gene TRBV19 combines with J gene TRBJ1-5; no clear D gene. The CDR3 contains 15 residues. V dropped 2 bases and J dropped 2 bases, with 10 bases sitting between them. Germline lookup yields CDR1 LNHDA and CDR2 SQIVND (reference sequence). The CDR3 coding sequence is TGTGCCAGTAGTATAAATACAGCCGGCAATCAGCCCCAGCATTTT. Translating gives CASSINTAGNQPQHF.

The V and J genes are TRBV28 and TRBJ1-5; D uncertain. CDR1 and CDR2 (germline): MDHEN, SYDVKM. This CDR3 comprises 16 residues. V gave up 5 bases and J gave up 0 bases, with 14 bases separating them. CDR3 protein: CASSLIPDYSNQPQHF. CDR3 DNA: TGTGCCAGCAGTCTTATACCCGATTATAGCAATCAGCCCCAGCATTTT.

The chain joins TRBV29-1 to TRBJ1-5, with D hard to call. CDR3 size: 14 residues. With 6 bases removed from V and 0 bases from J, the gap between germline ends came to 12 bases. Germline V gene data show CDR1 as SQVTM and CDR2 as ANQGSEA. The DNA of the CDR3 is TGCAGCGTCGTTCCAGTTTATAGCAATCAGCCCCAGCATTTT. Its translation is CSVVPVYSNQPQHF.

This clonotype was seen a few times. The CDR3 sequence: CARRQGASVTEAFF. CDR3 coding DNA: TGTGCCAGACGACAGGGCGCCTCGGTCACTGAAGCTTTCTTT. The V and J genes are TRBV2 and TRBJ1-1, with 7 bases aligning to TRBD1. Germline lookup yields CDR1 SNHLY and CDR2 FYNNEI. The CDR3 loop spans 14 amino acids. After removal of 9 bases from V and 4 bases from J, the junction contained 11 bases not matched to a gene.

This clonotype was seen only once. This chain links TRBV19 with TRBJ2-6, with D possibly TRBD1 on 6 matching bases. The ends were cut back, 9 bases at V and 0 bases at J, with 18 bases in the middle. The CDR3 is made up of 17 amino acids. Germline CDR1 LNHDA, CDR2 SQIVND (reference sequence). CDR3 in amino acids: CASETPGQLSGANVLTF. CDR3 nucleotide sequence: TGTGCCAGCGAAACCCCGGGACAACTCTCTGGGGCCAACGTCCTGACTTTC. The whole variable domain, remainder taken from reference TRBV19 and TRBJ2-6, is DGGITQSPKYLFRKEGQNVTLSCEQNLNHDAMYWYRQDPGQGLRLIYYSQIVNDFQKGDIAEGYSVSREKKESFPLTVTSAQKNPTAFYLCASETPGQLSGANVLTFGAGSRLTVL.

This clonotype was detected ten times or more. The chain links TRBV29-1 to TRBJ1-1; 7 nucleotides line up with TRBD1. The CDR3 is made up of 12 amino acids. Trimming cost V 8 bases and J 7 bases; bases outside gene matches: 10. Germline CDR1 reads SQVTM; CDR2 reads ANQGSEA. The DNA for the CDR3 is TGCAGCTGTAAACAGGGGACCGGTGAAGCTTTCTTT. Translation: CSCKQGTGEAFF.

There are a few counts of this clonotype. The CDR3 nucleotides are TGTGCCAGCAGTGGGGCCGGGACCTTAAAGAATGGCTACACCTTC. It specifies CASSGAGTLKNGYTF. The chain links TRBV2 to TRBJ1-2, with a tentative D call TRBD1 (5 bases). CDR1 is SNHLY and CDR2 is FYNNEI in the germline V gene. The CDR3 has 15 amino acids. Trimming left V 4 bases short and J 6 bases short, with 18 bases between.

This clonotype was found a few times. The rearrangement joins TRBV7-9 to TRBJ2-7; no definite D call. Germline CDR1 and CDR2: SEHNR and FQNEAQ (reference sequence). The CDR3 loop spans 11 amino acids. V was trimmed by 1 base and J by 6 bases, leaving 4 bases between them. The CDR3 nucleotides read TGTGCCAGCAGCTTAGATGGCGAGCAGTACTTC. Translated, it gives CASSLDGEQYF.

V gene TRBV20-1 combines with J gene TRBJ1-2; the D is unclear. Looked up from germline, CDR1 is DFQATT and CDR2 is SNEGSKA (reference sequence). With 2 bases removed from V and 0 bases from J, the gap between germline ends came to 4 bases. The CDR3 extends over 12 amino acids. Here the CDR3 DNA reads TGCAGTGCTAGACAGTCTAACTATGGCTACACCTTC. Translation: CSARQSNYGYTF.

This clonotype was observed at least ten times. V gene TRBV7-2 combines with J gene TRBJ2-7; D may match TRBD1 or TRBD2 (6 bases each). V was clipped by 2 bases and J by 7 bases, with 12 bases between them. The CDR3 has 13 amino acids. Germline CDR1 SGHTA, CDR2 FQGNSA. The CDR3 DNA follows: TGTGCCAGCAGCTTAAGGGGGGCGAGGGAGCAGTACTTC. Encoded protein: CASSLRGAREQYF.

This clonotype was seen ten or more times. The V call is TRBV19, the J call TRBJ1-5; the D is unclear. Trimming pared 2 bases from V and 1 base from J, leaving 12 bases between. Germline-derived CDR1 and CDR2 are LNHDA and SQIVND (reference sequence). The CDR3 is 16 amino acids. CDR3 DNA: TGTGCCAGTAGTATAAGGGCATCTGTCAGCAATCAGCCCCAGCATTTT. Translation: CASSIRASVSNQPQHF.

This clonotype has a count of ten or more. The V call is TRBV6-2 or TRBV6-3, the J call TRBJ2-7, with D possibly matching TRBD2 (6 bases). Germline CDR1 and CDR2: MNHEY and SVGEGT. Trimming pared 3 bases from V and 1 base from J, leaving 10 bases between. The CDR3 sequence is 14 residues long. The CDR3: CASSYRERSYEQYF. Here the CDR3 DNA reads TGTGCCAGCAGTTATCGGGAGAGGTCCTACGAGCAGTACTTC.

The sample holds a few counts of this clonotype. The chain joins TRBV18 to TRBJ1-2; the D is unclear. The CDR3 has 13 amino acids. Deletions cut 3 bases from V and 6 bases from J, with 11 bases between. Looked up from germline, CDR1 is KGHSH and CDR2 is LQKENI. CDR3 residues: CASSPGELHGYTF. CDR3 nucleotide sequence: TGTGCCAGCTCACCGGGAGAACTCCATGGCTACACCTTC.

The chain is built from TRBV7-3 and TRBJ2-5; D possibly matches TRBD1 or TRBD2 (5 bases each). This CDR3 region has 15 residues. V lost 5 bases, J lost 4 bases, and 17 bases lay in between. Germline V gene lookup returns CDR1 SGHTA and CDR2 FQGTGA. The CDR3 reads CASSPTGTARETQYF. The CDR3 DNA follows: TGTGCCAGCAGCCCGACGGGGACGGCCCGAGAGACCCAGTACTTC.

The chain employs TRBV19 and TRBJ1-2; D not certain. The V end was cut by 1 base, the J end by 7 bases, with 4 bases between. CDR3 length equals 11 residues. Germline CDR1 LNHDA, CDR2 SQIVND (reference sequence). In nucleotides, the CDR3 is TGTGCCAGTAGTATAGGTGGTGGCTACACCTTC. Residues: CASSIGGGYTF.

V gene TRBV29-1 combines with J gene TRBJ2-5; D gene uncertain. CDR1 is SQVTM and CDR2 is ANQGSEA in the germline V gene. V was pared by 8 bases and J by 5 bases, with 9 bases between. The CDR3 spans 10 residues. CDR3 sequence reads: CSPVGETQYF. Written as DNA, the CDR3 is TGCAGCCCCGTTGGCGAGACCCAGTACTTC.

This clonotype was seen repeatedly, ten times or more. The rearrangement joins TRBV7-9 to TRBJ1-1; D gene uncertain. This CDR3 contains 15 residues. Per the germline V gene, CDR1 is SEHNR and CDR2 is FQNEAQ (reference sequence). Trimming shortened V by 0 bases and J by 4 bases, and 12 bases separated the two germline ends. The DNA for the CDR3 is TGTGCCAGCAGCTTAGCAGCGTCATCGGGCACTGAAGCTTTCTTT. Protein: CASSLAASSGTEAFF. Full variable domain (rest looked up from reference TRBV7-9 and TRBJ1-1): DTGVSQNPRHKITKRGQNVTFRCDPISEHNRLYWYRQTLGQGPEFLTYFQNEAQLEKSRLLSDRFSAERPKGSFSTLEIQRTEQGDSAMYLCASSLAASSGTEAFFGQGTRLTVV.

This clonotype was found a few times. The rearrangement uses TRBV23-1 and TRBJ2-7; D is undetermined. TRBV23-1 is classed as an ORF, of uncertain function. V dropped 6 bases and J dropped 1 base, with 4 bases sitting between them. This CDR3 region has 11 residues. The CDR3 DNA follows: TGCGCCAGCAGGATTTCCTACGAGCAGTACTTC. Residues: CASRISYEQYF.

This clonotype was recorded at least ten times. V and J are TRBV7-2 and TRBJ1-4, with no clear D. Germline CDR1 reads SGHTA; CDR2 reads FQGNSA. V lost 5 bases and J lost 8, with 18 bases in between. CDR3 length: 15 amino acids. CDR3 residues: CASSPLDRAGEKLFF. Here the CDR3 DNA reads TGTGCCAGCAGCCCTTTAGATAGGGCTGGCGAAAAACTGTTTTTT.

The V call is TRBV20-1, the J call TRBJ2-5; D call uncertain. There are 12 residues in the CDR3. Between the trimmed V and J ends, which lost 6 bases and 7 bases, there was a span of 15 bases. Looked up from germline, CDR1 is DFQATT and CDR2 is SNEGSKA (reference sequence). The CDR3 nucleotides read TGCAGTGCGACGGAACAATGGGGGACCCAGTACTTC. Translating it yields CSATEQWGTQYF.

The gene calls are TRBV6-5 and TRBJ2-7; no clear D. This CDR3 comprises 14 residues. Germline V CDR1 and CDR2: MNHEY, SVGAGI. V shed 7 bases and J shed 2 bases, with 15 bases lying between them. This CDR3 is CASTPGALTYEQYF. CDR3 bases: TGTGCCAGCACCCCAGGCGCACTAACCTACGAGCAGTACTTC.